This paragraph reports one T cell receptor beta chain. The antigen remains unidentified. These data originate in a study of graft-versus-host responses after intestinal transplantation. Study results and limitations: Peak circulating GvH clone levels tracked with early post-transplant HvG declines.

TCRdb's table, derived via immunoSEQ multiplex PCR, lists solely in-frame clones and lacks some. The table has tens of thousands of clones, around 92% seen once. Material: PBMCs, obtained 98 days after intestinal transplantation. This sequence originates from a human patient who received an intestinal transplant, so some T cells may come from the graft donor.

This chain's CDR3 is CASSADSGSGNTIYF. CDR3 DNA: TGTGCCAGCAGCGCGGACAGTGGCTCTGGAAACACCATATATTTT. The genes are TRBV9 and TRBJ1-3; possible D gene TRBD1, 6 bases. The CDR3 covers 15 residues. Deletions cut 3 bases from V and 0 bases from J, with 10 bases between. Germline V gives CDR1 SGDLS, CDR2 YYNGEE.